The present entry profiles one TCR beta chain with its context. V dropped 5 bases and J dropped 7 bases, with 6 bases sitting between them. The germline CDR1 and CDR2 sequences are LNHDA and SQIVND (reference sequence). This CDR3 contains 12 residues. The method was immunoSEQ multiplex PCR; TCRdb's version includes in-frame clones alone and lacks a portion of them. The sample carries approximately 300,000 clones, about nine tenths recorded once. This sample is drawn from a study of blood T cell repertoires in COVID-19. Study-level information: T cells, B-cell-depleted T cells, or PBMCs provided the cDNA or gDNA that served as material.

The clonotype was recovered from a woman in her 30s with COVID-19, enrolled during active disease. Material: peripheral blood. The chain links TRBV19 to TRBJ1-6, with D uncertain. CDR3 nucleotides: TGTGCCAGTAGTTATCGGAATTCACCCCTCCACTTT. Translated, it gives CASSYRNSPLHF.